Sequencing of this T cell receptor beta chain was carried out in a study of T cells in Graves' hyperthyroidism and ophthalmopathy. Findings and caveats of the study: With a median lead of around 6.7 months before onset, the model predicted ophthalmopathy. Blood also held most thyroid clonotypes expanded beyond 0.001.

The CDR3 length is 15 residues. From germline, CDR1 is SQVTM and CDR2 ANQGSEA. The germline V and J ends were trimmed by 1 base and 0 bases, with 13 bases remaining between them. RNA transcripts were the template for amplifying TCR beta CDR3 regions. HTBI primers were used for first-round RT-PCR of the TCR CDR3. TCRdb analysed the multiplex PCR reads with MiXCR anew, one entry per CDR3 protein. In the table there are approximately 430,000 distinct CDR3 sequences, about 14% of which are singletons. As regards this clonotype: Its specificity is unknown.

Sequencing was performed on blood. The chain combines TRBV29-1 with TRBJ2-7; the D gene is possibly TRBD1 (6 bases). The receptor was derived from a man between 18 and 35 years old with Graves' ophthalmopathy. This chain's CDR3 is CSVEAPGTSSYEQYF. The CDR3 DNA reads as TGCAGCGTTGAAGCCCCAGGGACAAGCTCCTACGAGCAGTACTTC.